Presented here are 23 T cell receptor beta chains from one specimen sequenced in a study of cytotoxic CD8 clonotypes in ibrutinib-treated CLL. Repertoires were generated with immunoSEQ multiplex PCR, while TCRdb's copy carries only in-frame clones and drops some. The sample has fewer than 90,000 clones, roughly 86% seen once. Sequenced material: PBMCs, taken before ibrutinib treatment. These receptors were obtained from a human donor with chronic lymphocytic leukemia.

This clone was detected once. The V gene is TRBV13, the J gene TRBJ1-1; D not certain. Between the trimmed V and J ends, which lost 5 bases and 0 bases, there was a span of 13 bases. The CDR3 covers 15 residues. Germline loops: CDR1 PRHDT, CDR2 FYEKMQ (reference sequence). The DNA for the CDR3 is TGTGCCAGCAGCCCCCCGAGCGGCATGAACACTGAAGCTTTCTTT. Its translation is CASSPPSGMNTEAFF.

This clone is a singleton in its sample. The V call is TRBV5-6, the J call TRBJ1-2; the D is unclear. V was cut by 3 bases and J by 4 bases, with 19 bases left in between. CDR1 and CDR2 (germline): SGHDT, YYEEEE. The CDR3 contains 16 residues. CDR3: CASSSQYLRVSYGYTF. The CDR3 nucleotides read TGTGCCAGCAGCTCTCAATACTTACGGGTGAGCTATGGCTACACCTTC.

The V gene is TRBV7-8, the J gene TRBJ1-5, with D maybe TRBD1 (5 bases). CDR3 length: 17 amino acids. Trimming shortened V by 1 base and J by 6 bases, and 19 bases separated the two germline ends. Germline V gene sequence: CDR1 SGHVS, CDR2 FQNEAQ. CDR3 region: CASSLDPPGMGSQPQHF. The CDR3 DNA reads as TGTGCCAGCAGCTTAGATCCCCCAGGGATGGGCAGTCAGCCCCAGCATTTT.

The chain combines TRBV6-5 with TRBJ1-5; D is unresolved. V lost 4 bases to trimming and J lost 5 bases, with 9 bases between them. The CDR3 contains 13 residues. CDR1 is MNHEY and CDR2 is SVGAGI in the germline V gene. This CDR3 reads CASSFGIHQPQHF. DNA for the CDR3: TGTGCCAGCAGTTTTGGGATTCATCAGCCCCAGCATTTT.

The rearrangement joins TRBV9 to TRBJ1-1; 7 bases map to TRBD1. CDR1 and CDR2 (germline): SGDLS, YYNGEE. There are 13 residues in the CDR3. V gave up 1 base and J gave up 7 bases; unmatched junction bases: 4. In nucleotides, the CDR3 is TGTGCCAGCAGCGTATCGACAGGGAGTGAAGCTTTCTTT. Amino acids: CASSVSTGSEAFF.

The V gene is TRBV28, the J gene TRBJ2-7, with D unclear. CDR1 MDHEN and CDR2 SYDVKM come from the germline V gene. V lost 1 base and J lost 0, with 7 bases in between. This CDR3 comprises 14 residues. The CDR3 DNA sequence: TGTGCCAGCAGTTTATTCCAGAGCTCCTACGAGCAGTACTTC. Protein: CASSLFQSSYEQYF.

The chain has TRBV28 and TRBJ2-1; 7 nucleotides agree with TRBD1. V lost 4 bases and J lost 0; bases outside the gene matches: 6. The CDR3 totals 16 residues. Germline-derived CDR1 and CDR2 are MDHEN and SYDVKM. CDR3 amino acids: CASSSPAGGSYNEQFF. The DNA for the CDR3 is TGTGCCAGCAGTTCCCCCGCAGGGGGCTCCTACAATGAGCAGTTCTTC.

The chain carries TRBV12-5 and TRBJ2-3; tentative D call: TRBD1 (6 bases). There are 14 residues in the CDR3. Per the germline V gene, CDR1 is LGHNT and CDR2 is FRNRAP. V shed 7 bases and J shed 4 bases, with 15 bases lying between them. The CDR3 sequence: CASAPTRGADTQYF. In nucleotides, the CDR3 is TGTGCTAGTGCCCCTACCAGGGGAGCAGATACGCAGTATTTT.

J is TRBJ1-3 and V is TRBV7-6; D possibly corresponds to TRBD1 (5 bases). V lost 1 base to trimming and J lost 6 bases, with 10 bases between them. The CDR3 is made up of 14 amino acids. Germline loops: CDR1 SGHVS, CDR2 FNYEAQ. DNA of the CDR3: TGTGCCAGCAGCTTAGGAGGACAATCAAACACCATATATTTT. Translating gives CASSLGGQSNTIYF.

The gene calls are TRBV30 and TRBJ2-1; 10 bases are shared with TRBD2. Per germline, CDR1 GTSNPN and CDR2 SVGIG (reference sequence). There are 14 residues in the CDR3. Trimming at V came to 7 bases and at J to 8 bases, leaving 11 bases not matched to a gene. CDR3 sequence (DNA): TGTGCCTTGATGAAGGGACTAGCGTCCGATGAGCAGTTCTTC. Residues: CALMKGLASDEQFF.

The chain uses TRBV4-2 and TRBJ2-1; 11 bases align to TRBD2. The germline V gene encodes CDR1 LGHNA and CDR2 YNFKEQ. The trim removed 4 bases at V and 5 bases at J, leaving 4 bases unmatched. CDR3 length equals 15 residues. The CDR3 nucleotides read TGTGCCAGCAGCCTACTAGCGGGAGAGGACAATGAGCAGTTCTTC. Residues: CASSLLAGEDNEQFF.

The DNA for the CDR3 is TGCGCCAGCAGCTTGGGAGGGAATATGAACACTGAAGCTTTCTTT. This codes for CASSLGGNMNTEAFF. The gene calls are TRBV5-1 and TRBJ1-1; D remains ambiguous. Germline lookup yields CDR1 SGHRS and CDR2 YFSETQ. This CDR3 contains 15 residues. Trimming pared 0 bases from V and 0 bases from J, leaving 9 bases between.

The rearrangement joins TRBV10-2 to TRBJ2-7, with D unclear. Germline lookup yields CDR1 WSHSY and CDR2 SAAADI. Trimming stripped 9 bases from V and 6 bases from J, with 21 bases between. The length of the CDR3 is 14 residues. The CDR3 DNA reads as TGCGCCAGTGTCCTCCCCGGCACTGGCAGCGAGCAGTACTTC. Its protein is CASVLPGTGSEQYF.

This clone was detected only once. The chain recombines TRBV7-7 with TRBJ2-1; 9 bases fit TRBD2. The CDR3 contains 15 residues. Trimming took 4 bases from V and 5 from J; bases not matched to a gene: 6. Germline V gives CDR1 SSHAT, CDR2 FNYEAQ (reference sequence). CDR3 nucleotides: TGTGCCAGCAGCTCCTTAGCGGGAGCGGACAATGAGCAGTTCTTC. This translates into CASSSLAGADNEQFF.

This clone was seen only once. The chain has TRBV28 and TRBJ2-7, with D perhaps matching TRBD1 (5 bases). The germline CDR1 and CDR2 sequences are MDHEN and SYDVKM. The CDR3 has 15 amino acids. V lost 3 bases and J lost 3, with 15 bases in between. This chain's CDR3 is CASSFVGAGNYEQYF. The CDR3, as DNA: TGTGCCAGCAGTTTCGTTGGGGCAGGGAACTACGAGCAGTACTTC.

The chain joins TRBV5-1 to TRBJ2-6; no definite D call. The V gene lost 1 base and the J gene lost 4 bases, with 12 bases spanning the gap. The V gene's germline CDR1 is SGHRS and CDR2 YFSETQ. The CDR3 runs 16 residues. DNA for the CDR3: TGCGCCAGCAGCTTGCCTGGTACACCCGGGGCCAACGTCCTGACTTTC. It codes for CASSLPGTPGANVLTF.

The chain has TRBV19 and TRBJ2-7; 7 bases line up with TRBD2. The germline V gene has CDR1 LNHDA and CDR2 SQIVND (reference sequence). The CDR3 length is 13 residues. V lost 5 bases to trimming and J lost 3 bases; unmatched junction nucleotides: 4. CDR3: CASSPVAGYEQYF. Here the CDR3 DNA reads TGTGCCAGTAGTCCCGTAGCGGGCTACGAGCAGTACTTC.

This chain links TRBV2 with TRBJ1-2; the match to TRBD1 covers 7 bases. Germline loops: CDR1 SNHLY, CDR2 FYNNEI. CDR3 length: 14 residues. Unmatched junction bases numbered 10, after V lost 4 bases and J lost 8 bases. The DNA of the CDR3 is TGTGCCAGCAGTGTCTTACAGGGGCCGGAAGGCTACACCTTC. It is translated as CASSVLQGPEGYTF.

In its sample, this clone was seen once. V and J are TRBV5-1 and TRBJ1-1, with D tentatively TRBD1 (5 bases). The CDR3 contains 15 residues. Germline V CDR1 and CDR2: SGHRS, YFSETQ. The V and J ends lost 3 bases and 1 base respectively, with 13 bases between them. The CDR3 nucleotides are TGCGCCAGCAGCTCGTACGCAGGGCGGAACACTGAAGCTTTCTTT. Amino acids: CASSSYAGRNTEAFF.

The rearrangement links TRBV6-1 to TRBJ2-1; 7 nucleotides match TRBD2. Germline lookup yields CDR1 MNHNS and CDR2 SASEGT. J was trimmed by 6 bases and V by 4 bases; bases with no gene match: 6. This CDR3 is built from 14 residues. CDR3 sequence (DNA): TGTGCCAGCAGTGGGGCGGGAGAAGCCAATGAGCAGTTCTTC. Translating it yields CASSGAGEANEQFF.

V gene TRBV15 combines with J gene TRBJ1-2; 8 bases map to TRBD1. CDR1 and CDR2 (germline): LNHNV, YYDKDF (reference sequence). The J segment lost 5 bases and the V segment lost 3 bases, leaving 11 bases of the junction unmatched. The CDR3 length is 16 residues. CDR3 nucleotide sequence: TGTGCCACCAGCAGGGGGGGACAGGAATATCGTTATGGCTACACCTTC. It encodes CATSRGGQEYRYGYTF.

In its sample, this clone was seen a few times. This sequence joins TRBV4-1 and TRBJ2-3; D may be TRBD1 or TRBD2 (5 bases each). The germline V gene has CDR1 MGHRA and CDR2 YSYEKL. The CDR3 consists of 17 residues. The V gene lost 1 base and the J gene lost 1 base, with 15 bases spanning the gap. CDR3 amino acids: CASSQAVTGAGTDTQYF. DNA of the CDR3: TGCGCCAGCAGCCAAGCGGTGACCGGGGCGGGCACAGATACGCAGTATTTT.

The V gene is TRBV4-2, the J gene TRBJ1-5; D remains ambiguous. CDR3 length equals 14 residues. V lost 3 bases and J lost 6, with 12 bases in between. The germline V gene has CDR1 LGHNA and CDR2 YNFKEQ. CDR3 sequence (DNA): TGTGCCAGCAGCCATGGGATAGGAAGTCAGCCCCAGCATTTT. The encoded protein is CASSHGIGSQPQHF.